This TCR beta chain comes out of a study of regulatory T cells in long-lasting Graves disease. The CDR3 spans 11 residues. V lost 6 bases and J 10 bases, leaving 10 bases between the germline ends. In germline, CDR1 is MNHEY, CDR2 SVGEGT. As for time point: persistent/refractory GD, antithyroid drugs over 5 years with positive TRAb. PBMC RNA was the source of the TCR library. Arm-PCR of CDR3 regions and iRepertoire HTBI primers were the basis on which TCR beta libraries were built. TCRdb used MiXCR to reprocess the multiplex PCR reads, holding one entry per CDR3 protein. Counted here are around 460,000 distinct CDR3 sequences, less than 25% occurring once; the ten biggest clones make up roughly 13%.

The chain links TRBV6-2 or TRBV6-3 to TRBJ2-1, with D perhaps matching TRBD2 (6 bases). This clonotype was sampled from a female donor with Graves disease. Sequencing was performed on peripheral blood mononuclear cells (PBMCs), taken when the disease was refractory, from a patient treated with antithyroid drugs. For the CDR3, the DNA is TGTGCCAGCAGGATCGGGGGAGAGCAGTTCTTC. Amino acid sequence: CASRIGGEQFF.